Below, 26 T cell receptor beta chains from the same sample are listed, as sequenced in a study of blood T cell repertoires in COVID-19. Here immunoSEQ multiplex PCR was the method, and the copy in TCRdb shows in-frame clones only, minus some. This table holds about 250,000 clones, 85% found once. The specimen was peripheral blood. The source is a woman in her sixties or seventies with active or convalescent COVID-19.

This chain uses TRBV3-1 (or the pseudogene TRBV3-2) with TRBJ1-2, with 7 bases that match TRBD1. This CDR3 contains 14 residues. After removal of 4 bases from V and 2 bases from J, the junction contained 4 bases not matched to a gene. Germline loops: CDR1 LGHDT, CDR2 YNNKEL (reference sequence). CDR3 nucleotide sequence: TGTGCCAGCAGCCGACAGGGTGCCAACTATGGCTACACCTTC. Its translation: CASSRQGANYGYTF.

CDR3 nucleotides: TGTGCCAGCAGCCAAGATTCGTACTACGAGCAGTACTTC. The encoded protein is CASSQDSYYEQYF. The gene calls are TRBV4-2 and TRBJ2-7; no clear D. CDR3 length equals 13 residues. V lost 0 bases, J lost 3 bases, and 6 bases lay in between. Germline V CDR1 and CDR2: LGHNA, YNFKEQ.

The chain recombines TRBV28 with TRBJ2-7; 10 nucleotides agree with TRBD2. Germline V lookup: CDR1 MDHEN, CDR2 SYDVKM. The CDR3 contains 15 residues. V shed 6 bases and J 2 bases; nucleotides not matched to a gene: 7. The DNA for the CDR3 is TGTGCCAGCAGATCCCCGGGACTAGCGACCTACGAGCAGTACTTC. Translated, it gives CASRSPGLATYEQYF.

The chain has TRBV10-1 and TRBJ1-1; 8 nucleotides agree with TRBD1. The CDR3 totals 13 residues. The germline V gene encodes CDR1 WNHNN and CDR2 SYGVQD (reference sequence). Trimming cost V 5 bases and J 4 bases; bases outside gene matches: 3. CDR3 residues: CASSQGAGTEAFF. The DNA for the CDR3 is TGCGCCAGCAGTCAGGGGGCTGGCACTGAAGCTTTCTTT.

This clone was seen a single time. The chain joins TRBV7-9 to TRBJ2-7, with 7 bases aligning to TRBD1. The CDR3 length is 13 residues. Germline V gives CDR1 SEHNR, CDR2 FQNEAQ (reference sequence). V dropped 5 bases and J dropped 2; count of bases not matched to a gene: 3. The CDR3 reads CASSGTDTYEQYF. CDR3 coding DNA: TGTGCCAGCAGCGGGACAGATACCTACGAGCAGTACTTC.

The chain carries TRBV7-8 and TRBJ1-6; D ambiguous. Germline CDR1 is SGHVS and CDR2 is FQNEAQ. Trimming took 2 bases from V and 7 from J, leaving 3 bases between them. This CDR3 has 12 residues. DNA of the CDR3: TGTGCCAGCAGCTTACGGAATTCACCCCTCCACTTT. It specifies CASSLRNSPLHF.

The CDR3 DNA sequence: TGTGCCAGTAGTATAGCCCCCGCCGACTCTGACTCGTACAATGAGCAGTTCTTC. It is translated as CASSIAPADSDSYNEQFF. This chain uses TRBV19 with TRBJ2-1; no definite D call. V dropped 1 base and J dropped 4 bases, with 20 bases sitting between them. This CDR3 contains 18 residues. Germline-derived CDR1 and CDR2 are LNHDA and SQIVND (reference sequence). Together with reference TRBV19 and TRBJ2-1, the CDR3 gives the full variable domain: DGGITQSPKYLFRKEGQNVTLSCEQNLNHDAMYWYRQDPGQGLRLIYYSQIVNDFQKGDIAEGYSVSREKKESFPLTVTSAQKNPTAFYLCASSIAPADSDSYNEQFFGPGTRLTVL.

The CDR3 nucleotides read TGTGCCAGCAGTTATGGCACGAGCACAGATACGCAGTATTTT. This translates into CASSYGTSTDTQYF. The genes are TRBV5-6 and TRBJ2-3; D call uncertain. The CDR3 covers 14 residues. Germline CDR1 and CDR2: SGHDT and YYEEEE. Trimming cost V 5 bases and J 0 bases, with 10 bases left between them.

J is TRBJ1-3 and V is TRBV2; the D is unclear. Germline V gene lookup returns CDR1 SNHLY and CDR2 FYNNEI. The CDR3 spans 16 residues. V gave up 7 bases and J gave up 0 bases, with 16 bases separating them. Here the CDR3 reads CASKSEAPSSGNTIYF. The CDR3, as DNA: TGTGCCAGCAAGTCGGAGGCACCGAGCTCTGGAAACACCATATATTTT.

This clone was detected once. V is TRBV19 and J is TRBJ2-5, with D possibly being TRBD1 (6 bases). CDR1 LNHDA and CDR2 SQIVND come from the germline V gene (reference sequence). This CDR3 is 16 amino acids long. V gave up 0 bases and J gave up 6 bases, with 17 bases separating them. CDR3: CASSIDHGGGRKTQYF. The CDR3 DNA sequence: TGTGCCAGTAGTATAGATCATGGTGGGGGCCGGAAGACCCAGTACTTC.

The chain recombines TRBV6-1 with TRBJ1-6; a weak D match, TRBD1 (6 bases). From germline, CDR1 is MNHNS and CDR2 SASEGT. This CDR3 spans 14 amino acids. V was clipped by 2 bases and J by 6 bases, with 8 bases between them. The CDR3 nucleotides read TGTGCCAGCAGTGAATGGGACACTAATTCACCCCTCCACTTT. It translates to CASSEWDTNSPLHF.

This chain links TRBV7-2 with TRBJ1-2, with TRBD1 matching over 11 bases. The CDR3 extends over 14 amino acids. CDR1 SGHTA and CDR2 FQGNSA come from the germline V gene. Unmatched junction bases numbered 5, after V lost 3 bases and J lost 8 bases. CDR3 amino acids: CASSFGQGAFGYTF. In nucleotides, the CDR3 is TGTGCCAGCAGCTTTGGACAGGGGGCGTTCGGCTACACCTTC.

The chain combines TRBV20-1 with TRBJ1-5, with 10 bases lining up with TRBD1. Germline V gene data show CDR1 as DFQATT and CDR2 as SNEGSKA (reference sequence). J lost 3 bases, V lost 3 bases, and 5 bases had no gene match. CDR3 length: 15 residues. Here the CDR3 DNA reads TGCAGTGCTAGTTCCGGGACAGGGGACAATCAGCCCCAGCATTTT. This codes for CSASSGTGDNQPQHF.

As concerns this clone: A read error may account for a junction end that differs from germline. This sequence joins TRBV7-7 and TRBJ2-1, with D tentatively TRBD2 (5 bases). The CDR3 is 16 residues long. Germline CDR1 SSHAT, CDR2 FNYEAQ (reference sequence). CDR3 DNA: TGTGCTAGCAGCCCTTACTACGGGGTCTCCTACAATGAGCAGTTCTTC. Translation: CASSPYYGVSYNEQFF.

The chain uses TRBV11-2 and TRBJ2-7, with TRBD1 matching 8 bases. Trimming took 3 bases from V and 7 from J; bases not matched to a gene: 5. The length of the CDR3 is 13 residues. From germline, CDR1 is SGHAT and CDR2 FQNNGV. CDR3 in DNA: TGTGCCAGCAGCTTTGGACAGGGCGGAGAGCAGTACTTC. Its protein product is CASSFGQGGEQYF.

The CDR3 region has the DNA TGTGCCAGCAGTCAAAAGGGGGCGGAATACGAGCAGTACTTC. Its protein is CASSQKGAEYEQYF. This sequence joins TRBV25-1 and TRBJ2-7; 7 nucleotides agree with TRBD1. Germline V gene lookup returns CDR1 MGHDK and CDR2 SYGVNS. V was clipped by 5 bases and J by 4 bases; unmatched bases: 8. CDR3 size: 14 residues.

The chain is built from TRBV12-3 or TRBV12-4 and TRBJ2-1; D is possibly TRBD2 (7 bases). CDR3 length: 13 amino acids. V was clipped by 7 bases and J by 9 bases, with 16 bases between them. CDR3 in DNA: TGTGCCAGCATTAGAGGGGGGGTGGGTGAGCAGTTCTTC. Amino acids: CASIRGGVGEQFF.

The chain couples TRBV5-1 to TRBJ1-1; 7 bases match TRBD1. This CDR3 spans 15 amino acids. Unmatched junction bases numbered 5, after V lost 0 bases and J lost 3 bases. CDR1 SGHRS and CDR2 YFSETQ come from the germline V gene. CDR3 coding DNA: TGCGCCAGCAGCTTGGCTACAGGGGCCCACACTGAAGCTTTCTTT. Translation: CASSLATGAHTEAFF.

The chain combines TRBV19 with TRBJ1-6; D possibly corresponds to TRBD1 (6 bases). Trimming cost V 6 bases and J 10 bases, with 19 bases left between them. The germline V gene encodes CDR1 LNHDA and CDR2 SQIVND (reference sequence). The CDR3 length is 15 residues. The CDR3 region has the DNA TGTGCCAGTAGCCCGGGGGGACAACGGGACTCACCCCTCCACTTT. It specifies CASSPGGQRDSPLHF.

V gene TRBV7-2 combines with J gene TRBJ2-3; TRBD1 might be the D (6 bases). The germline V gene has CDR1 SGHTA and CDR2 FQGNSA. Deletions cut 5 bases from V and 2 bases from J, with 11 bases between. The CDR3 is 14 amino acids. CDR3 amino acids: CASSRGQYTDTQYF. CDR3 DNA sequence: TGTGCCAGCAGCCGCGGACAGTACACAGATACGCAGTATTTT.

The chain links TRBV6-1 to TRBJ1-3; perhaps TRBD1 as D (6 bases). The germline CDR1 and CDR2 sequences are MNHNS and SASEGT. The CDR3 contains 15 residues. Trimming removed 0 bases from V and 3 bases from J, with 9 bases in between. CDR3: CASSEARGIGNTIYF. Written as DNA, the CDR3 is TGTGCCAGCAGTGAAGCAAGGGGGATTGGAAACACCATATATTTT.

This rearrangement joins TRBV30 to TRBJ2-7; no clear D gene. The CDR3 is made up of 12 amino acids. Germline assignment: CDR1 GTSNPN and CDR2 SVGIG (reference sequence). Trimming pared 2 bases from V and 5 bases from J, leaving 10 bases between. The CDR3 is CAWSSGFDEQYF. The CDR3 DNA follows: TGTGCCTGGAGTTCCGGGTTCGACGAGCAGTACTTC.

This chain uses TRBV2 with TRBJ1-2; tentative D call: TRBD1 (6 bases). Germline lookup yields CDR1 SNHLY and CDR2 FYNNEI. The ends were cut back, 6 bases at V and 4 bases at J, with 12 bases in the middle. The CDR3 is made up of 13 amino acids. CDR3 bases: TGTGCCAGCAGCTTCCAGGGGACCTATGGCTACACCTTC. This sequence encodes CASSFQGTYGYTF.

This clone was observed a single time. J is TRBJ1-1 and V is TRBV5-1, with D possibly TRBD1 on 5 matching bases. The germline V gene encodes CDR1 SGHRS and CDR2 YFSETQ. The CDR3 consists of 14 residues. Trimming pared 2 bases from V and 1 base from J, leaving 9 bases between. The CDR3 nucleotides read TGCGCCAGCAGCTTCCAGGGCGCGAACACTGAAGCTTTCTTT. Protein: CASSFQGANTEAFF.

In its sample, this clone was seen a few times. The CDR3 loop reads CASSLGTSGGNPYEQYF. CDR3 bases: TGTGCCAGCAGCTTAGGGACTAGCGGGGGGAACCCCTACGAGCAGTACTTC. The chain carries TRBV7-2 and TRBJ2-7; TRBD2 aligns across 14 bases. The V segment lost 1 base and the J segment 2 bases; nucleotides outside the gene matches: 4. This CDR3 has 17 residues. Germline V gives CDR1 SGHTA, CDR2 FQGNSA.

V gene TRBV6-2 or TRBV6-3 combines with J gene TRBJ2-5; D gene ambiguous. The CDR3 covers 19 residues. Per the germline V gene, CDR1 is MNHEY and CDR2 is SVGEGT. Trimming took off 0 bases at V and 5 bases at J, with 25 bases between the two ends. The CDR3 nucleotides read TGTGCCAGCAGTTACTCGAGTACAGAGACCAGTCTTTCGTCTGAGACCCAGTACTTC. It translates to CASSYSSTETSLSSETQYF.